This TCR beta chain was profiled in a study of shared clonotypes between healthy human individuals. Findings and limits, study-wide: The study sampled only blood, and tissue repertoires likely differ.

To note about this clone: Its specificity is not known.

Positively selected for CCR7, the CD45RO-negative cells used as naive CD8 cells excluded terminally differentiated effector memory CD45RA+ cells. Participating donors were healthy, HIV-negative adults free of recent acute infections or vaccinations. With 0 bases removed from V and 2 bases from J, the gap between germline ends came to 17 bases. CDR1 is MNHNS and CDR2 is SASEGT in the germline V gene. CDR3 length equals 18 residues. Produced via immunoSEQ multiplex PCR; TCRdb's table is partial and in-frame only. The sample carries about 2.1 million clones, around 93% recorded once. The receptor comes from a young man in good health. Some clones in this sample may be carry-over from other donors' samples. The chain uses TRBV6-1 and TRBJ2-1; D remains unclear. Sequences were obtained from naive CD8+ T cells from PBMCs. For the CDR3, the DNA is TGTGCCAGCAGTGAAGCGCTTCAGGACCAGTCCCCCTACAATGAGCAGTTCTTC. Its protein is CASSEALQDQSPYNEQFF.